The sequence of this T cell receptor beta chain was determined in a study of blood T cells in healthy people across ages. The authors ran a second PCR of 7 to 11 cycles using a sample-barcoded 5' primer and a J-beta primer mix. All samples yielded 2.5 million or more CDR3-containing paired-end reads. TCRdb recomputed calls from the 5' RACE reads with MiXCR, one row per CDR3 protein. The sample includes some 860,000 distinct CDR3 sequences, 45% to 70% of them seen just once. The CDR3 is made up of 11 amino acids. Germline values: CDR1 KGHDR, CDR2 SFDVKD. The ends were cut back, 5 bases at V and 1 base at J, with 2 bases in the middle.

The clonotype originates from a man aged 35-49 years in good health. Sequenced sample: blood. The chain couples TRBV24-1 to TRBJ2-7; no clear D gene. The CDR3 DNA sequence: TGTGCCACCAGTGCTTCCTACGAGCAGTACTTC. It specifies CATSASYEQYF.